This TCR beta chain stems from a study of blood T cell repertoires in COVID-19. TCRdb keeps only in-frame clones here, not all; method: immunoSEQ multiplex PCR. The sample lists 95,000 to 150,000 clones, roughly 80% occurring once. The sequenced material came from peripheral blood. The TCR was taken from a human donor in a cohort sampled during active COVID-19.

CDR3: CASSLIEREAGYEQYF. CDR3 sequence (DNA): TGCGCCAGCAGCTTGATAGAGCGGGAGGCAGGGTACGAGCAGTACTTC. The chain employs TRBV5-1 and TRBJ2-7, with 9 bases lining up with TRBD2. The CDR3 has 16 residues. The V gene end was trimmed by 1 base and the J gene end by 4 bases; junction bases not matched to a gene: 9. Germline CDR1 and CDR2: SGHRS and YFSETQ. The whole variable domain, remainder taken from reference TRBV5-1 and TRBJ2-7, is KAGVTQTPRYLIKTRGQQVTLSCSPISGHRSVSWYQQTPGQGLQFLFEYFSETQRNKGNFPGRFSGRQFSNSRSEMNVSTLELGDSALYLCASSLIEREAGYEQYFGPGTRLTVT.